What follows are 9 T cell receptor beta chains derived from one specimen sequenced in a study of blood T cell repertoires in COVID-19 (dated by TCRdb to 2020 to 2021). The library was generated by the immunoSEQ multiplex PCR assay. The immuneACCESS repertoire file appears here via TCRdb, limited to in-frame rearrangements. These files lack a portion of the clones; in checked studies, under half of the deficit traces to unresolved V genes, and the cause of the others is not known. In all, the sample holds more than 450,000 clones, and about 85% of those were seen once. About 0.7% of the sample is held by the ten biggest clonotypes. Sequenced input: PBMCs or T cells enriched from blood (not recorded which). Receptors were obtained from a young woman who had recovered from COVID-19.

The chain recombines TRBV3-1 (or the pseudogene TRBV3-2) with TRBJ2-5; 10 nucleotides align to TRBD2. Germline CDR1 is LGHDT and CDR2 is YNNKEL (reference sequence). Trimming took 6 bases from V and 2 from J; bases not matched to a gene: 6. The CDR3 has 15 amino acids. The CDR3 sequence is CASSRNSGGQETQYF. The CDR3, as DNA: TGTGCCAGCAGTCGCAATAGCGGGGGGCAAGAGACCCAGTACTTC.

The chain uses TRBV6-2 or TRBV6-3 and TRBJ2-1; TRBD2 matches 9 bases. Trimming at V came to 5 bases and at J to 0 bases, leaving 5 bases not matched to a gene. The germline CDR1 and CDR2 sequences are MNHEY and SVGEGT. CDR3 length: 16 amino acids. The CDR3 protein is CASSAAGGSSYNEQFF. The CDR3 bases are TGTGCCAGCAGTGCTGCGGGGGGGAGCTCCTACAATGAGCAGTTCTTC.

V is TRBV6-2 or TRBV6-3 and J is TRBJ2-1; D perhaps matches TRBD2 (6 bases). The V gene lost 2 bases and the J gene lost 6 bases, with 11 bases spanning the gap. Germline V lookup: CDR1 MNHEY, CDR2 SVGEGT. The CDR3 covers 14 residues. DNA for the CDR3: TGTGCCAGCAGTTACGGGGGGACGATCAATGAGCAGTTCTTC. Amino acids: CASSYGGTINEQFF.

The rearrangement links TRBV18 to TRBJ1-4, with D perhaps TRBD1 (5 bases). The CDR3 spans 17 residues. With 3 bases removed from V and 1 base from J, the gap between germline ends came to 15 bases. CDR1 and CDR2 from the germline V gene are KGHSH and LQKENI. CDR3: CASSPRGGTLTNEKLFF. In DNA form, the CDR3 reads TGTGCCAGCTCACCTCGCGGGGGGACCTTAACTAATGAAAAACTGTTTTTT.

V is TRBV5-8 and J is TRBJ1-5; D may be TRBD1 (5 bases). The CDR3 length is 15 residues. CDR1 and CDR2 (germline): SGHTS, YDEGEE. V was clipped by 6 bases and J by 3 bases, with 16 bases between them. The chain's CDR3 is CASTLTGGYNQPQHF. Here the CDR3 DNA reads TGTGCCAGCACCTTAACCGGGGGGTACAATCAGCCCCAGCATTTT.

V is TRBV6-1 and J is TRBJ1-6, with a weak D call TRBD1 (6 bases). The germline CDR1 and CDR2 sequences are MNHNS and SASEGT. Trimming took 2 bases from V and 9 from J, leaving 14 bases between them. CDR3 size: 15 residues. The CDR3 region has the DNA TGTGCCAGCAGTGAATTAGTAGGGGGTTTTTCACCCCTCCACTTT. Its protein product is CASSELVGGFSPLHF.

This rearrangement joins TRBV6-5 to TRBJ1-2; 8 nucleotides line up with TRBD1. This CDR3 contains 14 residues. Germline V gene sequence: CDR1 MNHEY, CDR2 SVGAGI. V shed 6 bases and J 8 bases; nucleotides not matched to a gene: 11. The CDR3 loop reads CASSRTGRSRGYTF. The CDR3 nucleotides are TGTGCCAGCAGCCGGACAGGGAGGTCGCGGGGCTACACCTTC.

V gene TRBV5-1 combines with J gene TRBJ2-2; D is unresolved. The CDR3 sequence is 17 residues long. Trimming took 0 bases from V and 4 from J, leaving 16 bases between them. CDR1 SGHRS and CDR2 YFSETQ come from the germline V gene. The CDR3 is CASSLELKPPITGELFF. In DNA, the CDR3 is TGCGCCAGCAGCTTGGAACTAAAGCCTCCCATCACCGGGGAGCTGTTTTTT.

J is TRBJ2-7 and V is TRBV28; 7 bases match TRBD1. J gave up 2 bases and V 1 base, and 2 bases lay outside the gene matches. The CDR3 runs to 14 residues. Germline CDR1 is MDHEN and CDR2 is SYDVKM. Written as DNA, the CDR3 is TGTGCCAGCAGTTTATTACAGGGGACCTACGAGCAGTACTTC. It codes for CASSLLQGTYEQYF.